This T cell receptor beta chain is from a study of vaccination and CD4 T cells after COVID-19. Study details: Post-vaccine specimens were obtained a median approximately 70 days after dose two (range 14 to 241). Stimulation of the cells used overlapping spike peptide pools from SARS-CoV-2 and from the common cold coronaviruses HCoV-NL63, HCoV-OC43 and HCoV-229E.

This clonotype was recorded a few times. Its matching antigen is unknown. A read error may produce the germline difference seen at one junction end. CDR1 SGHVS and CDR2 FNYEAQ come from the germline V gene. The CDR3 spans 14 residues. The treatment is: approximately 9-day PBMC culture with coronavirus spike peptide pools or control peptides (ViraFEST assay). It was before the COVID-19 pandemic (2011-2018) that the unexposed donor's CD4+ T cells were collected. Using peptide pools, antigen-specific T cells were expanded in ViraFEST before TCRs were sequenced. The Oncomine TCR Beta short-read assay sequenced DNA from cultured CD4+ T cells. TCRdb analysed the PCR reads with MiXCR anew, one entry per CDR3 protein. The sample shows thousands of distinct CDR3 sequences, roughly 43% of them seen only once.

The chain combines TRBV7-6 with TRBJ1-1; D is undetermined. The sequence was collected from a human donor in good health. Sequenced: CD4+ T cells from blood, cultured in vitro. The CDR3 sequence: CASSLAGENTEAFF. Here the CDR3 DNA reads TGTGCCAGCAGCTTAGCCGGGGAGAACACTGAGGCTTTCTTT.